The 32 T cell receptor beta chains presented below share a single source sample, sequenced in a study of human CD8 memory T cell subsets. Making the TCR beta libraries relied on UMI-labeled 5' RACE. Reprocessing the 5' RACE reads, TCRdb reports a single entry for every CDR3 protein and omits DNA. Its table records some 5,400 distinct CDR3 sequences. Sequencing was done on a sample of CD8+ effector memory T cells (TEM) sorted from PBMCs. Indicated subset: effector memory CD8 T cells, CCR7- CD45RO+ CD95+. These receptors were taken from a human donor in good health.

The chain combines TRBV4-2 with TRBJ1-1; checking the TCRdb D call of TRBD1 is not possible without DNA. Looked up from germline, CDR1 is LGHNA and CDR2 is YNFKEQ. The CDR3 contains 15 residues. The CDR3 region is CASSQEPGSGTEAFF.

CDR3 sequence: CASSLGGRQGDEQYF. V is TRBV5-1 and J is TRBJ2-7; TCRdb returns TRBD1, unconfirmable since there is no DNA. Germline V lookup: CDR1 SGHRS, CDR2 YFSETQ. This CDR3 spans 15 amino acids.

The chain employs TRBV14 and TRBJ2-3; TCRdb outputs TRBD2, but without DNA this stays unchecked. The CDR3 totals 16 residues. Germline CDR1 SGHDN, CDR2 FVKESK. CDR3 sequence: CASSQVGGLAADTQYF. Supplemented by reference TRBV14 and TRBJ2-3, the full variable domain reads EAGVTQFPSHSVIEKGQTVTLRCDPISGHDNLYWYRRVMGKEIKFLLHFVKESKQDESGMPNNRFLAERTGGTYSTLKVQPAELEDSGVYFCASSQVGGLAADTQYFGPGTRLTVL.

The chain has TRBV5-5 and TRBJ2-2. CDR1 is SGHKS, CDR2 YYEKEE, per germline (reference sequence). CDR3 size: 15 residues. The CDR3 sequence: CASSLDGDNTGELFF.

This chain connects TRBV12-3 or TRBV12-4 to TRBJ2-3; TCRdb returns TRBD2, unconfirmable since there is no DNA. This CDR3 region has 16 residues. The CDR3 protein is CASSLGAGGQTDTQYF.

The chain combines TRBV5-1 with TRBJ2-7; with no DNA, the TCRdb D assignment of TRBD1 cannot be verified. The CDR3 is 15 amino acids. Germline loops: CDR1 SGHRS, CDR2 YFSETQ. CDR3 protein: CASSWNRDKAYEQYF.

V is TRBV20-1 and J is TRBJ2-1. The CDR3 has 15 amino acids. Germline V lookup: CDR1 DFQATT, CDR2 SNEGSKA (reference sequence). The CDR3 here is CSARDSKISYNEQFF.

The CDR3 sequence: CASSLSVAAGELFF. The chain is built from TRBV14 and TRBJ2-2. The V gene's germline CDR1 is SGHDN and CDR2 FVKESK. This CDR3 region has 14 residues.

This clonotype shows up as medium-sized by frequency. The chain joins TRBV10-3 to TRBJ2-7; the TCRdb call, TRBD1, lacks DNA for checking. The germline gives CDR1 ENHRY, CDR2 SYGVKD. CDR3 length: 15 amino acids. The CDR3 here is CAISAPGQVVYEQYF.

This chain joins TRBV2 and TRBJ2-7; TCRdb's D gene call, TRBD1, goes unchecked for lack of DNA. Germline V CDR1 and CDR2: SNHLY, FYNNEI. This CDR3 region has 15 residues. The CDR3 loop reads CASGRQVDPKGEQYF.

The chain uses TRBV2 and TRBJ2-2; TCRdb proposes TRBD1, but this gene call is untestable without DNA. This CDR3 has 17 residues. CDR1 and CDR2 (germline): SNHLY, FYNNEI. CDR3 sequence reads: CASSEAQRTVNTGELFF. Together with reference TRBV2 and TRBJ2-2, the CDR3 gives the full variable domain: EPEVTQTPSHQVTQMGQEVILRCVPISNHLYFYWYRQILGQKVEFLVSFYNNEISEKSEIFDDQFSVERPDGSNFTLKIRSTKLEDSAMYFCASSEAQRTVNTGELFFGEGSRLTVL.

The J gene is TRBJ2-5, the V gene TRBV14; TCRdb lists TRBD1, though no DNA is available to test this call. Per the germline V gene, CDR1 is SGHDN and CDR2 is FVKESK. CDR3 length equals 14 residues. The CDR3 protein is CASSPRAEKGTQYF.

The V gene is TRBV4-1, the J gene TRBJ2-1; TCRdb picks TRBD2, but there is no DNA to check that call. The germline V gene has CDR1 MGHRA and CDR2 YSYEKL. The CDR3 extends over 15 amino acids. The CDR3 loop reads CASSQGPGLSDEQFF.

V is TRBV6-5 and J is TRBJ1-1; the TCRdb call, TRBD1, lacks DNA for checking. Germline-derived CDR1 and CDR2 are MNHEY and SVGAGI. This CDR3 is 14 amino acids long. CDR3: CASSQGLGVTEAFF.

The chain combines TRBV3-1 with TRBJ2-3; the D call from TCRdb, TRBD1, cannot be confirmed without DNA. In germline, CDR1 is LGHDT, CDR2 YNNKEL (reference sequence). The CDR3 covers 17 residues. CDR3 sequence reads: CASSQGPGQGSTDTQYF.

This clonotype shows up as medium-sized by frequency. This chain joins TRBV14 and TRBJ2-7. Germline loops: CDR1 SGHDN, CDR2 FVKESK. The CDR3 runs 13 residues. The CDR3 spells CASRQESSYEQYF. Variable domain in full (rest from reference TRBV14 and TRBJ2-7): EAGVTQFPSHSVIEKGQTVTLRCDPISGHDNLYWYRRVMGKEIKFLLHFVKESKQDESGMPNNRFLAERTGGTYSTLKVQPAELEDSGVYFCASRQESSYEQYFGPGTRLTVT.

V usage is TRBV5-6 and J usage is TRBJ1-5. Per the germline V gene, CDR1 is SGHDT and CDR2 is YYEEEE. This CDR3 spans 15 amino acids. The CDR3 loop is CASSLADGFNQPQHF. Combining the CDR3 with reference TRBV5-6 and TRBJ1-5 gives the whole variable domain DAGVTQSPTHLIKTRGQQVTLRCSPKSGHDTVSWYQQALGQGPQFIFQYYEEEERQRGNFPDRFSGHQFPNYSSELNVNALLLGDSALYLCASSLADGFNQPQHFGDGTRLSIL.

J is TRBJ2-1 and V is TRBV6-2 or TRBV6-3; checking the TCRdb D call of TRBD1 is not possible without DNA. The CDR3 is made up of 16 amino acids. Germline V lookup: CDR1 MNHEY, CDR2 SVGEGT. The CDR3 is CASSYSPALASNEQFF.

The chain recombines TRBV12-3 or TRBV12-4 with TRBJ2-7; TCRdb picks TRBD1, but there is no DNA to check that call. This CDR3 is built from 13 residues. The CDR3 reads CASSGDPTGEQYF.

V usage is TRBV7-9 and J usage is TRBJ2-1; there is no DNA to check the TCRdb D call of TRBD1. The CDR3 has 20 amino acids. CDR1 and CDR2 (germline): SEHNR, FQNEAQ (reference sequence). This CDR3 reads CASSHTESEDSESYYNEQFF.

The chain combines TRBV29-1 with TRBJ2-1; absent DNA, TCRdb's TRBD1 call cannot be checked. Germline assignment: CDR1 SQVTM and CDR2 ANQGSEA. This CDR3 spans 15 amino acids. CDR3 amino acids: CSVELRDTPYNEQFF.

This CDR3 is CASAPAGGSWYGYTF. The chain employs TRBV12-5 and TRBJ1-2; TCRdb lists TRBD1, though no DNA is available to test this call. CDR1 and CDR2 from the germline V gene are LGHNT and FRNRAP. The CDR3 sequence is 15 residues long.

This chain's CDR3 is CASSIQSNQPQHF. V gene TRBV19 combines with J gene TRBJ1-5. Germline loops: CDR1 LNHDA, CDR2 SQIVND (reference sequence). The CDR3 covers 13 residues.

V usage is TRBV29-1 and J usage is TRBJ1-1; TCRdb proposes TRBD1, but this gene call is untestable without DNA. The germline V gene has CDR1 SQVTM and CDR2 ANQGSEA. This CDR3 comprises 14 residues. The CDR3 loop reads CSVDWDRGHTEAFF.

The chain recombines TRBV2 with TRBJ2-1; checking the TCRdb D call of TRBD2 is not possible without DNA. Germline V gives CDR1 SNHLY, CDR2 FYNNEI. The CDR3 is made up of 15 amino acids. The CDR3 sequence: CASSEVGTMLDEQFF.

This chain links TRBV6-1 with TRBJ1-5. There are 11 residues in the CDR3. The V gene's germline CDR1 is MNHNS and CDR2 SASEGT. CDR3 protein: CASEGGMPQHF.

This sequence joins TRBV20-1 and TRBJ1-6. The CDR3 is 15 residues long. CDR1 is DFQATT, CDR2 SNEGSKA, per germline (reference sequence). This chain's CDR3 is CSARDGVLDSSPLHF.

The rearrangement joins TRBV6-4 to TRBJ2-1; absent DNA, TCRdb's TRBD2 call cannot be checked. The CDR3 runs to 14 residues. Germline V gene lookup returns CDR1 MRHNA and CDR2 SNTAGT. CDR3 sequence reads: CASSVGSEINEQFF.

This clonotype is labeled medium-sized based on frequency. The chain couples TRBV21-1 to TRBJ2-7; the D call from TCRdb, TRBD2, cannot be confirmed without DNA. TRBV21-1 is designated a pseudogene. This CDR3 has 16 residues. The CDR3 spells CASSKMEMPLTYEQYF.

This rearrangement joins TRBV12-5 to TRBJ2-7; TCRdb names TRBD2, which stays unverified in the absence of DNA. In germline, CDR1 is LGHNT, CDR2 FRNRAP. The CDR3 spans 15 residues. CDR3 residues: CASGYYRDHTYEQYF.

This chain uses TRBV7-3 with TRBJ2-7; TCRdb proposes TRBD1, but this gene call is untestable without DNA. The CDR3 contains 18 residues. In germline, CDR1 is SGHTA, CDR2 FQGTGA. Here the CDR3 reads CASSLISRDEQGIYEQYF.

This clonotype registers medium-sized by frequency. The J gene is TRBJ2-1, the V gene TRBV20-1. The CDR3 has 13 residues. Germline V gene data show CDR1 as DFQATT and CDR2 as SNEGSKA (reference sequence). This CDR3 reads CSLGGRNYNEQFF.